Presented here are 21 T cell receptor beta chains from one specimen sequenced in a study of blood T cell repertoires in COVID-19. Produced via immunoSEQ multiplex PCR; TCRdb's table is partial and in-frame only. The data hold 150,000 to 200,000 clones, with roughly 82% observed a single time. The sample was peripheral blood. All receptors derive from a woman in her seventies with acute or convalescent COVID-19.

The gene calls are TRBV15 and TRBJ2-1, with TRBD2 matching over 11 bases. The germline gives CDR1 LNHNV, CDR2 YYDKDF (reference sequence). The CDR3 is made up of 16 amino acids. Trimming removed 4 bases from V and 7 bases from J; junction bases left unmatched: 9. CDR3 residues: CATSKKGLAVRNEQFF. The CDR3 nucleotides are TGTGCCACCAGCAAGAAGGGACTAGCGGTTCGGAATGAGCAGTTCTTC.

This rearrangement joins TRBV7-6 to TRBJ2-5; a weak D match, TRBD2 (6 bases). The germline V gene encodes CDR1 SGHVS and CDR2 FNYEAQ. The CDR3 runs to 17 residues. Trimming left V 4 bases short and J 5 bases short, with 23 bases between. The CDR3 nucleotides read TGTGCCAGCAGCTCCTTGATACTAGCCGCCTGGGGGGAGACCCAGTACTTC. It specifies CASSSLILAAWGETQYF.

The CDR3 region is CASSLWGGETQYF. The CDR3 DNA is TGCGCCAGCAGCTTGTGGGGAGGGGAGACCCAGTACTTC. The rearrangement joins TRBV5-1 to TRBJ2-5; 7 positions agree with TRBD2. The CDR3 is made up of 13 amino acids. The J segment lost 5 bases and the V segment lost 1 base, leaving 2 bases of the junction unmatched. The germline V gene has CDR1 SGHRS and CDR2 YFSETQ.

This clone has just a few counts. The chain has TRBV6-2 or TRBV6-3 and TRBJ2-7, with 11 nucleotides matching TRBD2. The germline gives CDR1 MNHEY, CDR2 SVGEGT. With 5 bases clipped from V and 2 bases from J, the junction kept 5 bases outside the gene matches. This CDR3 comprises 15 residues. CDR3 DNA: TGTGCCAGCAGTCCACTAGCGGGAGACCCCTACGAGCAGTACTTC. Its protein is CASSPLAGDPYEQYF.

About this clone itself: This CDR3 is also generated by other DNA sequences in the sample. This rearrangement joins TRBV5-4 to TRBJ2-3, with TRBD1 identical over 10 bases. The CDR3 totals 14 residues. Germline CDR1 and CDR2: SGHNT and YYREEE (reference sequence). The V segment lost 4 bases and the J segment 3 bases; nucleotides outside the gene matches: 2. CDR3 nucleotides: TGTGCCAGCAGCCTGGACAGGGGGACAGATACGCAGTATTTT. As protein: CASSLDRGTDTQYF.

This rearrangement joins TRBV14 to TRBJ2-3, with TRBD1 identical over 7 bases. The junction had 7 bases not matched to a gene; V was cut back by 4 bases and J by 3 bases. Germline lookup yields CDR1 SGHDN and CDR2 FVKESK. The CDR3 is 15 amino acids. The DNA for the CDR3 is TGTGCCAGCAGCCCGACAGGGAAGGAAACAGATACGCAGTATTTT. The encoded protein is CASSPTGKETDTQYF.

Concerning this clone itself: Here the CDR3 omits its conserved ending phenylalanine or tryptophan, so a read error is the likely source. Because the CDR3's place on the DNA is in doubt, the DNA is left out and the CDR3 is given as listed by TCRdb. The chain employs TRBV5-6 and TRBJ1-2; TRBD1 reflects the table's D call only, with no check against the DNA. CDR1 SGHDT and CDR2 YYEEEE come from the germline V gene. Ends included, the CDR3 has 11 residues. CDR3 in amino acids: CASSLLQGLYV.

The genes are TRBV5-4 and TRBJ2-7, with 8 bases lining up with TRBD1. The CDR3 runs to 17 residues. The J segment lost 4 bases and the V segment lost 1 base, leaving 13 bases of the junction unmatched. CDR1 is SGHNT and CDR2 is YYREEE in the germline V gene (reference sequence). The CDR3 reads CASSLWPPDRDWYEQYF. In nucleotides, the CDR3 is TGTGCCAGCAGCTTGTGGCCTCCGGACAGGGATTGGTACGAGCAGTACTTC.

The chain employs TRBV6-1 and TRBJ2-3; possibly TRBD2 for D (5 bases). The CDR3 spans 19 residues. Per germline, CDR1 MNHNS and CDR2 SASEGT. The V gene lost 4 bases and the J gene lost 0 bases, with 23 bases spanning the gap. The CDR3: CASSGPLKRRRTSTDTQYF. DNA for the CDR3: TGTGCCAGCAGTGGTCCTCTGAAGAGGCGGAGGACTAGCACAGATACGCAGTATTTT.

The chain uses TRBV28 and TRBJ1-5; the D is unclear. V lost 5 bases and J lost 2, with 10 bases in between. Germline V CDR1 and CDR2: MDHEN, SYDVKM. The CDR3 is 14 amino acids. The CDR3 reads CASSPGNGNQPQHF. The CDR3 nucleotides read TGTGCCAGCAGTCCCGGGAATGGCAATCAGCCCCAGCATTTT.

The V call is TRBV11-3, the J call TRBJ2-1; D is perhaps TRBD2 (5 bases). Germline values: CDR1 SGHNT, CDR2 YENEEA. Trimming took 1 base from V and 8 from J, leaving 12 bases between them. The CDR3 is 14 amino acids. CDR3 DNA sequence: TGTGCCAGCAGCTTAGTTTCTAGTAGCGATGAGCAGTTCTTC. It specifies CASSLVSSSDEQFF. Combining the CDR3 with reference TRBV11-3 and TRBJ2-1 gives the whole variable domain EAGVVQSPRYKIIEKKQPVAFWCNPISGHNTLYWYLQNLGQGPELLIRYENEEAVDDSQLPKDRFSAERLKGVDSTLKIQPAELGDSAVYLCASSLVSSSDEQFFGPGTRLTVL.

This clone has a handful of counts. The V and J genes are TRBV7-9 and TRBJ1-1; D gene unclear. From germline, CDR1 is SEHNR and CDR2 FQNEAQ (reference sequence). V shed 1 base and J shed 6 bases, with 12 bases lying between them. The CDR3 totals 14 residues. CDR3 region: CASSLDRAVPEAFF. DNA for the CDR3: TGTGCCAGCAGCTTAGATCGTGCGGTGCCTGAAGCTTTCTTT. Looking up the rest from reference TRBV7-9 and TRBJ1-1 gives the full variable domain: DTGVSQNPRHKITKRGQNVTFRCDPISEHNRLYWYRQTLGQGPEFLTYFQNEAQLEKSRLLSDRFSAERPKGSFSTLEIQRTEQGDSAMYLCASSLDRAVPEAFFGQGTRLTVV.

The rearrangement uses TRBV3-1 (or the pseudogene TRBV3-2) and TRBJ2-3; 7 bases fit TRBD2. The V gene's germline CDR1 is LGHDT and CDR2 YNNKEL (reference sequence). V lost 3 bases, J lost 0 bases, and 12 bases stayed unmatched. The CDR3 is 18 amino acids. CDR3 DNA: TGTGCCAGCAGCCACTACTCACCGGGACTAACTAGCACAGATACGCAGTATTTT. This gives the protein CASSHYSPGLTSTDTQYF.

The rearrangement links TRBV19 to TRBJ1-5, with 7 positions matching TRBD1. The CDR3 loop spans 13 amino acids. V shed 6 bases, J shed 3 bases, and the junction held 2 bases outside the gene matches. CDR1 is LNHDA, CDR2 SQIVND, per germline (reference sequence). CDR3 protein: CASSDRANQPQHF. CDR3 DNA sequence: TGTGCCAGTAGCGACAGGGCCAATCAGCCCCAGCATTTT.

This chain joins TRBV7-2 and TRBJ2-7; D is perhaps TRBD1 (5 bases). V was trimmed by 1 base and J by 5 bases, leaving 15 bases between them. The CDR3 contains 15 residues. The germline gives CDR1 SGHTA, CDR2 FQGNSA. In nucleotides, the CDR3 is TGTGCCAGCAGCTTAGTATTCGATCAGGGTGACGAGCAGTACTTC. Translated: CASSLVFDQGDEQYF.

This rearrangement joins TRBV30 to TRBJ2-4, with 10 bases aligning to TRBD1. This CDR3 is 19 amino acids long. The germline V gene has CDR1 GTSNPN and CDR2 SVGIG (reference sequence). The junction had 18 bases not matched to a gene; V was cut back by 3 bases and J by 4 bases. CDR3 DNA sequence: TGTGCCTGGAGAGCTAGGGCCCGGGACAGGGGTTTTTCGAAAAACATTCAGTACTTC. Protein sequence: CAWRARARDRGFSKNIQYF.

The V call is TRBV29-1, the J call TRBJ1-5; TRBD1 is a possible D gene (6 bases). The germline V gene has CDR1 SQVTM and CDR2 ANQGSEA. The CDR3 loop spans 14 amino acids. V lost 6 bases and J 4 bases, leaving 16 bases between the germline ends. Written as DNA, the CDR3 is TGCAGCGTAACCGTGACAGGAAGGAATCAGCCCCAGCATTTT. Its translation is CSVTVTGRNQPQHF.

The rearrangement joins TRBV6-4 to TRBJ1-5; 7 bases fit TRBD1. V shed 0 bases and J 3 bases; nucleotides not matched to a gene: 5. The CDR3 spans 16 residues. Per germline, CDR1 MRHNA and CDR2 SNTAGT. The chain's CDR3 is CASSDSKGGPNQPQHF. The CDR3 region has the DNA TGTGCCAGCAGTGACTCGAAAGGGGGCCCCAATCAGCCCCAGCATTTT.

This chain links TRBV27 with TRBJ2-7; 8 bases map to TRBD1. Germline V CDR1 and CDR2: MNHEY, SMNVEV (reference sequence). The J segment lost 4 bases and the V segment lost 3 bases, leaving 8 bases of the junction unmatched. The CDR3 loop spans 15 amino acids. DNA for the CDR3: TGTGCCAGCAGTTTTCGGACAGGGTTTTTTTACGAGCAGTACTTC. Its translation: CASSFRTGFFYEQYF.

This rearrangement joins TRBV7-8 to TRBJ1-1, with D perhaps TRBD1 (5 bases). Trimming stripped 3 bases from V and 6 bases from J, with 14 bases between. The CDR3 has 14 amino acids. The germline CDR1 and CDR2 sequences are SGHVS and FQNEAQ. The CDR3 DNA sequence: TGTGCCAGCAGCTTCGATCAGGGTTGGTCTGAAGCTTTCTTT. Its protein product is CASSFDQGWSEAFF.

The rearrangement links TRBV11-2 to TRBJ2-2; 9 nucleotides align to TRBD2. The CDR3 has 17 amino acids. CDR1 SGHAT and CDR2 FQNNGV come from the germline V gene. V was clipped by 6 bases and J by 6 bases; unmatched bases: 14. CDR3 bases: TGTGCCAGCAGTTTATGGGGCGCGGGGGGGATTGCCGGGGAGCTGTTTTTT. Its protein product is CASSLWGAGGIAGELFF.